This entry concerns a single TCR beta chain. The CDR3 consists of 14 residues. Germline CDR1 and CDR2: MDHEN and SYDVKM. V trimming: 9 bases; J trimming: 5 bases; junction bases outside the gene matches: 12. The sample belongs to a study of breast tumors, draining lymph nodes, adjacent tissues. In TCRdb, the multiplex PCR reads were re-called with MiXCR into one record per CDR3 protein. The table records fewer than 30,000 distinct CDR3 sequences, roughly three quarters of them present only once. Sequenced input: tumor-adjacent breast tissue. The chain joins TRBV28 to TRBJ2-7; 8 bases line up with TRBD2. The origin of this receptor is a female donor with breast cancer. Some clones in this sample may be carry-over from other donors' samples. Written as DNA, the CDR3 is TGTGCCAGTACCCCCGGGACTAGACTCCACGAGCAGTACTTC. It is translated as CASTPGTRLHEQYF.